This T cell receptor beta chain was recovered during a study of beta chain features in type 1 diabetes. Points from the study as a whole: TCRB CDR3s from Type 1 diabetes patients were moderately but significantly shorter in all four CD4+ subsets. Whether HLA type influences TCRB rearrangement remained unresolved here.

The isolated RNA, all of it, was reverse transcribed, so expressed TCRB transcripts were what got sequenced. Assay used: immunoSEQ multiplex PCR; TCRdb lists only in-frame clones, some missing. In the table there are about 180,000 clones, 7.8% of which are singletons. The table lists this clone with a few counts. Its antigen is undetermined. Trimming removed 2 bases from V and 0 bases from J, with 10 bases in between. From germline, CDR1 is MNHNS and CDR2 SASEGT. The CDR3 runs to 16 residues. This TCR was recovered from a woman between 35 and 50 years old with type 1 diabetes. The chain has TRBV6-1 and TRBJ2-2; tentative D call: TRBD1 (5 bases). The sequencing input was central memory CD4+ T cells from blood. The CDR3 nucleotides read TGTGCCAGCAGTGAAAACCCAGGGTCGAACACCGGGGAGCTGTTTTTT. This sequence encodes CASSENPGSNTGELFF.